Here is one T cell receptor (beta chain) with its context. Its cognate antigen has yet to be identified. Within one base of it there is no much larger clone, and no base qualities were kept. This specimen comes from a study of T cell responses to AZD1222 COVID-19 vaccine (dated by TCRdb to the early 2020s). Some background on the complete study: TCR sequencing covered 230 or so trial participants: 200 to 220 given two doses of AZD1222 and about 26 given two doses of MenACWY control vaccine. Enrollment into the trials was organized by age into subgroups of 18-55, 56-69 and 70-plus years, and those subgroups contained roughly 160, 29 and 62 TCR-sequenced participants, respectively.

The investigation overall reported the following: Vaccine-associated CD4 TCRs spanned the whole spike protein, with dominant responses in regions 160-218 and 743-854. Participants were mostly white British, with more females than males. The authors suggested clonal diversity may have been underestimated. Conclusions about previously exposed vaccinees are limited, since just six or seven AZD1222 recipients were seropositive for SARS-CoV-2 at baseline. Epitopes outside the regions mutated in the B.1.351 and B.1.1.7 variants were reportedly recognized by nearly half of the unique spike-specific TCRs. The 56-69-year group was small, and its depth increase did not reach significance, likely because of low power. A significant rise in spike-specific TCR breadth and depth was observed after two AZD1222 doses relative to day 0 and relative to MenACWY recipients. Because no samples from the day 14 peak response were available, repertoires could be characterized only after the peak T cell response.

The germline V gene (reference sequence) sets CDR1 to PRHDT and CDR2 to FYEKMQ. The CDR3 has 17 amino acids, counting the end cysteine and phenylalanine. Only the CDR3 DNA stays, 51 bases, in frame from base 1. Trimmed from V: 5 bases; trimmed from J: 9 bases; junction bases lacking a gene match: 15. Read against the paper, the sample's time point label means: about 28 days (+/-7) after the second vaccine dose. AZD1222 recipients with second doses at about 4 weeks or about 12 weeks were pooled, because spike-specific TCR depth and breadth did not differ between schedules. Vaccinee samples were obtained from the UK trials COV001 and COV002, which included a single-blind randomized controlled phase 2/3 trial of AZD1222 (ChAdOx1 nCoV-19) in healthy adults. Trial participant PBMC samples were collected at day 0 and day 28 after the second dose for TCRbeta chain sequencing. The CDR3 regions of human TCRbeta chains were subjected to immunosequencing. The study's processing was this. TCRs in the repertoires were compared against a reference library of SARS-CoV-2-specific TCRs that had been generated with the MIRA antigen-specificity platform. Breadth meant the fraction of unique TCRs that were SARS-CoV-2-associated, whereas depth meant the fraction of total T cells that were SARS-CoV-2-associated. Using the MIRA data, every spike-specific TCR was mapped to the spike region that the TCR reacted to and assigned to either a CD4 or a CD8 class. Log10-transformed breadth and depth values were compared by one-way ANOVA with Sidak's multiple comparisons tests. The immuneACCESS repertoire file appears here via TCRdb, limited to in-frame rearrangements. These files lack a portion of the clones; in checked studies, under half of the deficit traces to unresolved V genes, and the cause of the others is not known. V, J and clone size reflect that table, while D and trimming were determined from the DNA. The sample table records about 120,000 clones; about 85% of these occur just once. Jointly, the top ten make up about 3% of the sample.

This chain joins TRBV13 to TRBJ1-6; TRBD1 matches 8 bases in the middle. The sample consisted of peripheral blood, taken 28 days after the second AZD1222 dose. This sequence was found in an adult who received the AZD1222 COVID-19 vaccine. The CDR3 amino acid sequence is: CASSPWLRGRRGSPLHF. At the DNA level, the sequence is TGTGCCAGCAGCCCTTGGCTCAGGGGGCGCAGGGGTTCACCCCTCCACTTT.